This T cell receptor (beta chain) comes out of a study of blood T cell repertoires in COVID-19. Study-wide background: T cells, B-cell-depleted T cells, or PBMCs provided the cDNA or gDNA that served as material.

Authors' analysis steps: Estimates of nucleated cell counts were drawn from the amplification of reference gene primers. Profiling relied on immunoSEQ multiplex PCR, and the TCRdb table lists in-frame clones only, not all of them. V, J and clone size are taken as reported in that table, and D and trimming were inferred from the DNA itself. The sample records 150,000 to 200,000 clones, 70% to 80% being singletons. Per the germline V gene, CDR1 is MNHEY and CDR2 is SVGAGI. The CDR3 has 14 amino acids. Trimming took off 11 bases at V and 9 bases at J, with 20 bases between the two ends. V and J are TRBV6-5 and TRBJ1-6, with D maybe TRBD1 (5 bases). The material sequenced was peripheral blood. The clonotype originates from a woman aged 50 to 65 with active or convalescent COVID-19. CDR3 region: CASQRVVQGSPLHF. The CDR3 DNA is TGTGCCTCCCAGCGGGTTGTTCAGGGTTCACCCCTCCACTTT.